This TCR beta chain was identified during a study of cytomegalovirus exposure and HLA in healthy donors. Study-level results: Most TCR beta V segments were productive about 87% or about 30% of the time in an earlier analysis.

The V gene lost 4 bases and the J gene lost 5 bases, with 3 bases spanning the gap. The germline V gene has CDR1 MNHEY and CDR2 SMNVEV (reference sequence). This CDR3 has 11 residues. With respect to this clone: Its antigen is unknown.

The PCR used 60 Vbeta and 13 Jbeta primers. Clones were sequenced by immunoSEQ multiplex PCR, and TCRdb holds only the in-frame ones, with some missing. The sample consists of 100,000 or so clones, 75% to 85% of them appearing once. The sample taken for sequencing was PBMCs. The receptor was derived from a woman between 45 and 60 years old in good health and CMV-seropositive. This chain uses TRBV27 with TRBJ2-1, with D unresolved. CDR3 sequence: CASSSNNEQFF. CDR3 in DNA: TGTGCCAGCAGTTCCAACAATGAGCAGTTCTTC.